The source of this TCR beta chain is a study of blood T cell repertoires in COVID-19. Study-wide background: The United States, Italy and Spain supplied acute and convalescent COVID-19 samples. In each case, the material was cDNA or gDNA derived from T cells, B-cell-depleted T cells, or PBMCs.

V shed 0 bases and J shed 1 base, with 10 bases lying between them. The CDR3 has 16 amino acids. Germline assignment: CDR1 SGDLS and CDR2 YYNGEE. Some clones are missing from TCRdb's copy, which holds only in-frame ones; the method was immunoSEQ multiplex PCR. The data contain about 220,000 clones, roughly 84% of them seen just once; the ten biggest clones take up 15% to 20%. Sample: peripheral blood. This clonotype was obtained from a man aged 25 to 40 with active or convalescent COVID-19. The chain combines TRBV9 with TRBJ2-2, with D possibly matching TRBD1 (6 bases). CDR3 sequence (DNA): TGTGCCAGCAGCGTAGGAGGGACACTGAACACCGGGGAGCTGTTTTTT. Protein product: CASSVGGTLNTGELFF.